This entry features one T cell receptor beta chain sequence. Antigen: not known. These data belong to a study of cytomegalovirus exposure and HLA in healthy donors. Findings and caveats of the study: An analysis done earlier found most TCR beta V segments productive about 90% or about 30% of the time. Association of a missense DCLRE1C variant with TCR beta V- and J-gene trimming was reported in a later analysis.

The PCR contained 60 Vbeta and 13 Jbeta primers. Assay used: immunoSEQ multiplex PCR; TCRdb lists only in-frame clones, some missing. The table records some 120,000 clones, around 80% of them present only once. CDR1 SGDLS and CDR2 YYNGEE come from the germline V gene. Trimming stripped 0 bases from V and 3 bases from J, with 13 bases between. This CDR3 contains 15 residues. This receptor was taken from a man between 18 and 29 years old in good health and CMV-seronegative. The sequenced material came from PBMCs. The V and J genes are TRBV9 and TRBJ2-7, with D possibly matching TRBD2 (6 bases). This CDR3 is CASSVAAAGYYEQYF. CDR3 DNA: TGTGCCAGCAGCGTAGCGGCAGCGGGCTACTACGAGCAGTACTTC. Full variable domain (remainder filled in from reference TRBV9 and TRBJ2-7): DSGVTQTPKHLITATGQRVTLRCSPRSGDLSVYWYQQSLDQGLQFLIQYYNGEERAKGNILERFSAQQFPDLHSELNLSSLELGDSALYFCASSVAAAGYYEQYFGPGTRLTVT.